This T cell receptor beta chain was obtained from a study of T-cell reconstitution after alpha-beta-depleted transplantation in children. For TCRbeta, the library was prepared with unique molecular identifiers. MiXCR, applied by TCRdb to the PCR reads, yields one record per CDR3 protein. The sample has around 300,000 distinct CDR3 sequences; roughly 25% are singletons. This CDR3 region has 12 residues. Trimming removed 2 bases at V and 9 bases at J, with 11 bases between. Germline V lookup: CDR1 MGHRA, CDR2 YSYEKL. The source material was PBMCs, mostly from graft donor cells, sampled 180 days after TCRalphabeta/CD19-depleted stem cell transplant. The clonotype originates from a male patient younger than 18 who had a stem cell transplant for acute lymphoblastic leukemia, so the T cells may come from the graft donor. The chain joins TRBV4-1 to TRBJ2-7; D is possibly TRBD2 (5 bases). The CDR3 sequence: CASSQYPDSQYF. In DNA, the CDR3 is TGCGCCAGCAGCCAATACCCGGACTCGCAGTACTTC.